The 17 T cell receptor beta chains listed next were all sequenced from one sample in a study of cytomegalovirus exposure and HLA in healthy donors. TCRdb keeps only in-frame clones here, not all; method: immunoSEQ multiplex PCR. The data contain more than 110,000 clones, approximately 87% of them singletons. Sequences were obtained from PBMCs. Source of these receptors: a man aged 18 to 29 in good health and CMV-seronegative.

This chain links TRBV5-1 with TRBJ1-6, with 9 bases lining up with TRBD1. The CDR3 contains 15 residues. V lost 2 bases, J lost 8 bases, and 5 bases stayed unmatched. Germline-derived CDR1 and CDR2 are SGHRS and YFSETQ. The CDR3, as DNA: TGCGCCAGCAGCTTTGAAGACAGGGGGTATTCACCCCTCCACTTT. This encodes CASSFEDRGYSPLHF.

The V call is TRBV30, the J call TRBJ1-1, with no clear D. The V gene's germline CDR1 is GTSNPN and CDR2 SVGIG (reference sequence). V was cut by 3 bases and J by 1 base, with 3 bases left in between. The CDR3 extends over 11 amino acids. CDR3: CAWSRNTEAFF. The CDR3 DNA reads TGTGCCTGGAGCCGGAACACTGAAGCTTTCTTT.

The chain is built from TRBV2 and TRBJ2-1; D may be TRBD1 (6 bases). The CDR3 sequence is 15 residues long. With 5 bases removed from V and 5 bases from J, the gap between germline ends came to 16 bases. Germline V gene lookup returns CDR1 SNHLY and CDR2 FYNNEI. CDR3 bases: TGTGCCAGCAGTACCACAGGGTCCAGGAACAATGAGCAGTTCTTC. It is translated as CASSTTGSRNNEQFF. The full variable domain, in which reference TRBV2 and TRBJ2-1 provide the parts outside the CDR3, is EPEVTQTPSHQVTQMGQEVILRCVPISNHLYFYWYRQILGQKVEFLVSFYNNEISEKSEIFDDQFSVERPDGSNFTLKIRSTKLEDSAMYFCASSTTGSRNNEQFFGPGTRLTVL.

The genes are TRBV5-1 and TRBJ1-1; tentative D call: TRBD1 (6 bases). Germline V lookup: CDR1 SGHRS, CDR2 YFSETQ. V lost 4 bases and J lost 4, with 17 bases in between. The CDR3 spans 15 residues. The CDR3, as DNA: TGCGCCAGCAGCGTGACATTCAGGGGTGGCACTGAAGCTTTCTTT. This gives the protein CASSVTFRGGTEAFF.

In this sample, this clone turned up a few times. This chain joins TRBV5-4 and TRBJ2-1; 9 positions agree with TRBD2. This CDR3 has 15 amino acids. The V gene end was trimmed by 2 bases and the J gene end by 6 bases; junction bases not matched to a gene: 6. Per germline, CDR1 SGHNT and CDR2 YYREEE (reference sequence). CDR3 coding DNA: TGTGCCAGCAGCTTCTGGGGTAGCGGGGGCAATGAGCAGTTCTTC. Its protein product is CASSFWGSGGNEQFF.

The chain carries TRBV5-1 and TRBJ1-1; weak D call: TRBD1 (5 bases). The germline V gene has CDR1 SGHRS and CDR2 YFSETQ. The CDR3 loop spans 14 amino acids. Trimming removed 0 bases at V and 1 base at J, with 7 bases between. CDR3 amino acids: CASSLGQQNTEAFF. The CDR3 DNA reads TGCGCCAGCAGCTTGGGACAGCAGAACACTGAAGCTTTCTTT.

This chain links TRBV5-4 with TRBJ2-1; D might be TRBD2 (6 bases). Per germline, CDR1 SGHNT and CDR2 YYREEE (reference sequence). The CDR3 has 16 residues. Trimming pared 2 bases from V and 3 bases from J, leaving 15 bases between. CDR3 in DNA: TGTGCCAGCAGCTTTAGCGGCGCGACCCGCTACAATGAGCAGTTCTTC. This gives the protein CASSFSGATRYNEQFF.

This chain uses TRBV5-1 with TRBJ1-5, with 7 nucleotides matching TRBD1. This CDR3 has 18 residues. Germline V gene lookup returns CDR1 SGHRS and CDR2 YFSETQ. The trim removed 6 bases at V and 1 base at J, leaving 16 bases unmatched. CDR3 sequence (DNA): TGCGCCAGCATGTCGGGACAGCTACATCCCAAAAGCAATCAGCCCCAGCATTTT. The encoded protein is CASMSGQLHPKSNQPQHF.

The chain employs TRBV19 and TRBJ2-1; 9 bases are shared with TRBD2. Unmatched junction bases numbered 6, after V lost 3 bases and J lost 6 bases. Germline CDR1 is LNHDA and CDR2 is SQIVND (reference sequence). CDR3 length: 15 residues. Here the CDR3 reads CASSIPREGVNEQFF. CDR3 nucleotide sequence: TGTGCCAGTAGTATCCCGCGGGAGGGCGTCAATGAGCAGTTCTTC.

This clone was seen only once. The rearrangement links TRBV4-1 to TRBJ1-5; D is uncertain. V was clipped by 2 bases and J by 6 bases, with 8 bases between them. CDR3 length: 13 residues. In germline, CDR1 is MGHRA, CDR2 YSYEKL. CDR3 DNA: TGCGCCAGCAGCCAATGGGCCGGTCAGCCCCAGCATTTT. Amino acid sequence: CASSQWAGQPQHF.

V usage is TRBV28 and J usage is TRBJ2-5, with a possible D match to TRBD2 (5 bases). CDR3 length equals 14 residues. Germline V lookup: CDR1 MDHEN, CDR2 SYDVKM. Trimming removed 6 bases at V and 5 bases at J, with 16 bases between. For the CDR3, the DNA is TGTGCCAGCAGCTCTACGGAGGTGGTGGAGACCCAGTACTTC. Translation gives CASSSTEVVETQYF.

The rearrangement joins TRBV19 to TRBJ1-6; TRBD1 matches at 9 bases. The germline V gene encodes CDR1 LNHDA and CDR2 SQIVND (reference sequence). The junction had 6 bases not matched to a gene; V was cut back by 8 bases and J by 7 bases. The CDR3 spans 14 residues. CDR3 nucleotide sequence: TGTGCCAGTGGGACAGGACAGGGGAATTCACCCCTCCACTTT. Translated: CASGTGQGNSPLHF. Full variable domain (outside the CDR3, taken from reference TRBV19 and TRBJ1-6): DGGITQSPKYLFRKEGQNVTLSCEQNLNHDAMYWYRQDPGQGLRLIYYSQIVNDFQKGDIAEGYSVSREKKESFPLTVTSAQKNPTAFYLCASGTGQGNSPLHFGNGTRLTVT.

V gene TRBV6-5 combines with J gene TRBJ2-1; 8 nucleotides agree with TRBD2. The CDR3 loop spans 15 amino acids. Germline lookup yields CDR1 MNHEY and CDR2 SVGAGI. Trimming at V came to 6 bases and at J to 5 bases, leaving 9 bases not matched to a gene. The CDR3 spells CASSNGGEWDNEQFF. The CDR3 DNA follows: TGTGCCAGCAGCAACGGGGGGGAGTGGGACAATGAGCAGTTCTTC.

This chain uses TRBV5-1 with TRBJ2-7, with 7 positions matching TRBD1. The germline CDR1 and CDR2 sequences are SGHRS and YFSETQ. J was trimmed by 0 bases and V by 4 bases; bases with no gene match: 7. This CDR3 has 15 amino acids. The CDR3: CASSPGTASSYEQYF. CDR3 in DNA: TGCGCCAGCAGCCCGGGGACAGCAAGCTCCTACGAGCAGTACTTC.

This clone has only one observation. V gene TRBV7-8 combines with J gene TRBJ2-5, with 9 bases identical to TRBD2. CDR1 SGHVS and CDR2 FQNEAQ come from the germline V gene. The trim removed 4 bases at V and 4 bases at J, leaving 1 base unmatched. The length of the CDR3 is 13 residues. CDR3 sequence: CASSWGLAETQYF. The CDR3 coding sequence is TGTGCCAGCAGCTGGGGACTAGCAGAGACCCAGTACTTC.

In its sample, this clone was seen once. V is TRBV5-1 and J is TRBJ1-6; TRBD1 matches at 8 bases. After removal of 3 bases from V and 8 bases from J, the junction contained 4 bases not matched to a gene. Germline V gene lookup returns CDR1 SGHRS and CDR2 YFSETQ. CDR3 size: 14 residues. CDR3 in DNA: TGCGCCAGCAGCTATACAGGGGGAGATTCACCCCTCCACTTT. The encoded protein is CASSYTGGDSPLHF.

The CDR3, as DNA: TGTGCCAGCGGGGGGGCCGCGAACACCGGGGAGCTGTTTTTT. Protein sequence: CASGGAANTGELFF. The chain carries TRBV18 and TRBJ2-2; D may be TRBD2 (7 bases). CDR1 KGHSH and CDR2 LQKENI come from the germline V gene. The CDR3 extends over 14 amino acids. V was trimmed by 8 bases and J by 0 bases, leaving 10 bases between them.